The entry that follows covers one TCR beta chain sequence. What it binds is not known. The data were produced by immunoSEQ multiplex PCR, yet TCRdb's version contains in-frame clones alone and is incomplete. The sample holds tens of thousands of clones, around 84% seen once. This sample is drawn from a study of T cells in localized non-small cell lung cancer. The CDR3 covers 15 residues. CDR1 and CDR2 (germline): MNHNY, SVGAGI (reference sequence). With 5 bases removed from V and 0 bases from J, the gap between germline ends came to 13 bases. Regarding the study as a whole: A median of around 52 clones ranked among the top 100 in tumor appeared in adjacent lung. Highest T cell clonality was seen in uninvolved adjacent lung, surpassing that measured in tumor. In the blood, greater T cell density corresponded to longer overall survival.

The starting material was peripheral blood, obtained before any cancer treatment. V is TRBV6-6 and J is TRBJ1-1, with TRBD1 as a possible D gene (6 bases). The source is an older male donor with stage III lung adenocarcinoma. In DNA form, the CDR3 reads TGTGCCAGCAGTAGGGCCGGACAGCTGAACACTGAAGCTTTCTTT. It translates to CASSRAGQLNTEAFF.